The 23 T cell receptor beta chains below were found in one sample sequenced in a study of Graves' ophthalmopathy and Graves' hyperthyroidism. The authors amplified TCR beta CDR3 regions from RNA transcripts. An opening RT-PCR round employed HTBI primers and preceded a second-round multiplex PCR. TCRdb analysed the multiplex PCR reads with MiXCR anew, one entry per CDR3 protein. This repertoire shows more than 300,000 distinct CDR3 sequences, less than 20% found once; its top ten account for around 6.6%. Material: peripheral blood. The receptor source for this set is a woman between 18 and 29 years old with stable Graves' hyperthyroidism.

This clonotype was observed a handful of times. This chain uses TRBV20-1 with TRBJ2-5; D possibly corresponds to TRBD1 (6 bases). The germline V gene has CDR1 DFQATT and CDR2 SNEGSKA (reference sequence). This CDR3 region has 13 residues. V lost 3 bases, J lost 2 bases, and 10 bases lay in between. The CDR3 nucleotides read TGCAGTGCTAGCCGGACAGTTCAAGAGACCCAGTACTTC. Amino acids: CSASRTVQETQYF.

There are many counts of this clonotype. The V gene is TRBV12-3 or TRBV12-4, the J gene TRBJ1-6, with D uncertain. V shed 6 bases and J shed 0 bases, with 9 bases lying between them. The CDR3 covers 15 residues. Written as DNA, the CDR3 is TGTGCCAGCAGCCCAACACGCTCCTATAATTCACCCCTCCACTTT. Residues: CASSPTRSYNSPLHF.

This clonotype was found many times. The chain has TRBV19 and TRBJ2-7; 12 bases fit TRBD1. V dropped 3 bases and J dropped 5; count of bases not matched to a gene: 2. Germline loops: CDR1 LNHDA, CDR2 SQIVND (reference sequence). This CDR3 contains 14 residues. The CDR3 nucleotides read TGTGCCAGTAGTATGGGGACAGGGGGCCACGAGCAGTACTTC. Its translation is CASSMGTGGHEQYF.

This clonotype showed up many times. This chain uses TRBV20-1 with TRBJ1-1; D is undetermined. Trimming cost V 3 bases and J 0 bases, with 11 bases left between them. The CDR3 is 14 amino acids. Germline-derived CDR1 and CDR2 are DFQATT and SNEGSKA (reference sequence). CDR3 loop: CSARFGRLNTEAFF. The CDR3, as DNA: TGCAGTGCTAGGTTCGGGCGCCTGAACACTGAAGCTTTCTTT.

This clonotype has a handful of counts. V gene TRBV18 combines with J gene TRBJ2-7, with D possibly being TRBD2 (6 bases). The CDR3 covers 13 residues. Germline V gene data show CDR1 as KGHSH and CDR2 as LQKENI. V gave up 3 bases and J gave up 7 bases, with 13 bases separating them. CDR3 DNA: TGTGCCAGCTCACCGGGGGGATTGGGAGAGCAGTACTTC. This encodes CASSPGGLGEQYF.

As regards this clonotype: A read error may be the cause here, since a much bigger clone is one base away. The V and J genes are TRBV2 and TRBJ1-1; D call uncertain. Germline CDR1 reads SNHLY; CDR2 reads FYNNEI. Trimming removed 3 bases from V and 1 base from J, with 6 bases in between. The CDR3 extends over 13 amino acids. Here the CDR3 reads CASSESWNTEAFF. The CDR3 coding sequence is TGTGCCAGCAGTGAGTCCTGGAACACTGAAGCTTTCTTT.

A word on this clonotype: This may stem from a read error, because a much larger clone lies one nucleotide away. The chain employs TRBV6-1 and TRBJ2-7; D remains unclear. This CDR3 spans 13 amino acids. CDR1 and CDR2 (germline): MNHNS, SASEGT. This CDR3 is CASRGVGPYERYF. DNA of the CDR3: TGTGCCAGCAGGGGCGTAGGACCCTACGAGCGGTACTTC.

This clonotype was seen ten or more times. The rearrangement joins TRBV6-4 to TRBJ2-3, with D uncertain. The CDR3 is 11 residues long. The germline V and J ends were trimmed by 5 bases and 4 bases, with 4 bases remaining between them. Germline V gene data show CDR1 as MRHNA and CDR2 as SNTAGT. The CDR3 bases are TGTGCCAGCAGTTACGCAGATACGCAGTATTTT. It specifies CASSYADTQYF.

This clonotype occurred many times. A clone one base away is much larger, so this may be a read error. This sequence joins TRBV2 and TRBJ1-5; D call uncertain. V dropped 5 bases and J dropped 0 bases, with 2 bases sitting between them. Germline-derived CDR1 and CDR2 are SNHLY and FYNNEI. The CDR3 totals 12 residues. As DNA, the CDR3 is TGTGCCAGCAGTCATAGCAATCAGCCCCAGCATTTT. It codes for CASSHSNQPQHF.

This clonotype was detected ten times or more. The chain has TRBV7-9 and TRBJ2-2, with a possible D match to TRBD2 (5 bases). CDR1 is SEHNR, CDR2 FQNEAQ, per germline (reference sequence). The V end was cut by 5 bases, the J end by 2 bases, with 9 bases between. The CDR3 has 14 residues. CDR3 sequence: CASSQEGNTGELFF. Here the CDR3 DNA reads TGTGCCAGCAGCCAAGAGGGAAACACCGGGGAGCTGTTTTTT.

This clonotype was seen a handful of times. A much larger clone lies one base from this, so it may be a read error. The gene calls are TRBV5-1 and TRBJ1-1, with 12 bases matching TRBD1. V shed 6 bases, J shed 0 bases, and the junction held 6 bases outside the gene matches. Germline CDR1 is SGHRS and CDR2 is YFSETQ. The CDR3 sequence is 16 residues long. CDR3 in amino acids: CASITGTGGLNTEAFF. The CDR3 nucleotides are TGCGCCAGCATCACGGGGACAGGGGGCCTGAACACTGAAGCTTTCTTT.

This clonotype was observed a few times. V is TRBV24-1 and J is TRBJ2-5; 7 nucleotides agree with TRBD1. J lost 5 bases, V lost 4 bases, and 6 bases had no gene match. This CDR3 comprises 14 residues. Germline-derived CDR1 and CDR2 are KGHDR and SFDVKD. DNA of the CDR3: TGTGCCACCAGTGAAACAGGGGCCGGGGAGACCCAGTACTTC. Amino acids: CATSETGAGETQYF.

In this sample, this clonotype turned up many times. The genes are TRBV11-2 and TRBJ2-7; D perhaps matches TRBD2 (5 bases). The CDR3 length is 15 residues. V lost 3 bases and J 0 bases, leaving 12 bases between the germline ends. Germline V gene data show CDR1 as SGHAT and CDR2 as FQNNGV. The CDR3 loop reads CASSFSIGSSYEQYF. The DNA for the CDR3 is TGTGCCAGCAGCTTCAGTATAGGGAGCTCCTACGAGCAGTACTTC.

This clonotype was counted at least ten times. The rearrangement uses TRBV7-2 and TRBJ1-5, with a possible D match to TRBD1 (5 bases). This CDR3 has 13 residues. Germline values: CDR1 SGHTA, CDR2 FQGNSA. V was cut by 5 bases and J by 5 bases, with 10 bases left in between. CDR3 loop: CASSPGRDQPQHF. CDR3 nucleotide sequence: TGTGCCAGCAGCCCAGGCAGGGATCAGCCCCAGCATTTT.

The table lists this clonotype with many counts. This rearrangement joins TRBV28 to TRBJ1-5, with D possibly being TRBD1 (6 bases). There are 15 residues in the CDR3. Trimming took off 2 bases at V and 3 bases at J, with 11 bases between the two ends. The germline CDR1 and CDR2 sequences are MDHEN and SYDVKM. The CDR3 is CASSLDRDINQPQHF. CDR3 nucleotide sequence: TGTGCCAGCAGTTTAGATAGGGACATCAATCAGCCCCAGCATTTT.

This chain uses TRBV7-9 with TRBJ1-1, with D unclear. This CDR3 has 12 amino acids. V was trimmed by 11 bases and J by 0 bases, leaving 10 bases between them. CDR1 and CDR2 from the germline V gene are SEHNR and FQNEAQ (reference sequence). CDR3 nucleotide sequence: TGTGCCGGGCCCATCGTGAACACTGAAGCTTTCTTT. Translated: CAGPIVNTEAFF. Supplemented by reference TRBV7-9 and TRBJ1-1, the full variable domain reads DTGVSQNPRHKITKRGQNVTFRCDPISEHNRLYWYRQTLGQGPEFLTYFQNEAQLEKSRLLSDRFSAERPKGSFSTLEIQRTEQGDSAMYLCAGPIVNTEAFFGQGTRLTVV.

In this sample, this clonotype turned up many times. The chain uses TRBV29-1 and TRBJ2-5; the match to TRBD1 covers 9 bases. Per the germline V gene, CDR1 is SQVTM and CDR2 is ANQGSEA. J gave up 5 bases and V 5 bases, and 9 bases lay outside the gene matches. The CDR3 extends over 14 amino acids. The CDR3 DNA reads TGCAGCGTTTTACCACAGGGGGCCCGTGAGACCCAGTACTTC. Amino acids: CSVLPQGARETQYF.

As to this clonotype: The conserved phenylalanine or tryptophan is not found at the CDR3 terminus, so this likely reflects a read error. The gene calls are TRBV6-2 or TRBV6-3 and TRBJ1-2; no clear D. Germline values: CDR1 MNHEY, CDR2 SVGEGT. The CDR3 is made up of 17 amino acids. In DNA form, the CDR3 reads TGTGCCAGCAGTTACTTGGGTAGTCAGATACCCGACTACGGCTACACCTCC. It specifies CASSYLGSQIPDYGYTS.

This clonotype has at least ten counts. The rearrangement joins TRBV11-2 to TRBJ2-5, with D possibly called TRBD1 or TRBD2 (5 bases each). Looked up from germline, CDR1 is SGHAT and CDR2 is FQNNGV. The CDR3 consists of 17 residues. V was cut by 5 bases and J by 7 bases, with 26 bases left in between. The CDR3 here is CASSPPRLLGPLGTQYF. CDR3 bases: TGTGCCAGCAGCCCCCCTCGATTACTGGGACCCCTCGGGACCCAGTACTTC. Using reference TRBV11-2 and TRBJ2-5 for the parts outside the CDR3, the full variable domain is EAGVAQSPRYKIIEKRQSVAFWCNPISGHATLYWYQQILGQGPKLLIQFQNNGVVDDSQLPKDRFSAERLKGVDSTLKIQPAKLEDSAVYLCASSPPRLLGPLGTQYFGPGTRLLVL.

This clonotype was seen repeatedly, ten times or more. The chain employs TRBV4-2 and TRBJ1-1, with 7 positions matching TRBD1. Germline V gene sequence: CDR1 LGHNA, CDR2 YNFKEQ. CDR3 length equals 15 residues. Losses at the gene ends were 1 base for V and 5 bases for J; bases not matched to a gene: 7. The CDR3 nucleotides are TGTGCCAGCAGCCAAGCCGACAGGGTCCGTACTGAAGCTTTCTTT. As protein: CASSQADRVRTEAFF.

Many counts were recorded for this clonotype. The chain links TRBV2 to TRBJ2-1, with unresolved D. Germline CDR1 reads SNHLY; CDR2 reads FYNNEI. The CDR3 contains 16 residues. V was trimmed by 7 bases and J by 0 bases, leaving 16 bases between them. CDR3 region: CASTQGLFSSYNEQFF. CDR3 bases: TGTGCCAGCACCCAAGGGCTATTCAGCTCCTACAATGAGCAGTTCTTC.

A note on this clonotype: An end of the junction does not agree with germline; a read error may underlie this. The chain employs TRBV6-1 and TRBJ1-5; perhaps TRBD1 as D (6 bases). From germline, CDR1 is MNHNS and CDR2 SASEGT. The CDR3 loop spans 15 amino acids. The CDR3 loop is CASSEWGGRVEPQRF. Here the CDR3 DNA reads TGTGCCAGCAGTGAATGGGGGGGCCGGGTTGAGCCCCAGCGTTTT.

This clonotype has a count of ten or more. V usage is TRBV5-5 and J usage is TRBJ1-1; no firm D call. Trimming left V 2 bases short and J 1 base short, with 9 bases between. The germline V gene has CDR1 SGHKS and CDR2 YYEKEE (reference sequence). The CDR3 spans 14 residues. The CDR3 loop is CASSFSTRNTEAFF. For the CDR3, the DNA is TGTGCCAGCAGCTTCTCTACACGGAACACTGAAGCTTTCTTT.